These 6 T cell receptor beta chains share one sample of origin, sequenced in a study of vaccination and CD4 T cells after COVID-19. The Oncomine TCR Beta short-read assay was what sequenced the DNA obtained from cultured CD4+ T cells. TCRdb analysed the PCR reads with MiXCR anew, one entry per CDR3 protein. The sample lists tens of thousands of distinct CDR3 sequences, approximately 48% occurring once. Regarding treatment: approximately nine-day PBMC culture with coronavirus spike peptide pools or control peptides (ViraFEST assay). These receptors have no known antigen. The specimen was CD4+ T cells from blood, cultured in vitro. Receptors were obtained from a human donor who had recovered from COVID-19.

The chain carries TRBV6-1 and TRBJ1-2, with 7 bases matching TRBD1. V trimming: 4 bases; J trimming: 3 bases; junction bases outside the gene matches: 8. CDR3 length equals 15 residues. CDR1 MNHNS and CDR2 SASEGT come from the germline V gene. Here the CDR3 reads CASSADRTDYYGYTF. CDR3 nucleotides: TGTGCCAGCAGTGCGGACAGGACGGATTACTATGGCTACACCTTC.

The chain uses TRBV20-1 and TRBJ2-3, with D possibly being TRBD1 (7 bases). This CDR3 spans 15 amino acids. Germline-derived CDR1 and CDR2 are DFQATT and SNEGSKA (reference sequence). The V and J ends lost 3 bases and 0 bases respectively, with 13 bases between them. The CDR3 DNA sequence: TGCAGTGCTAGTAGGCGGGGACAGAGCACAGATACGCAGTATTTT. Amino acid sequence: CSASRRGQSTDTQYF.

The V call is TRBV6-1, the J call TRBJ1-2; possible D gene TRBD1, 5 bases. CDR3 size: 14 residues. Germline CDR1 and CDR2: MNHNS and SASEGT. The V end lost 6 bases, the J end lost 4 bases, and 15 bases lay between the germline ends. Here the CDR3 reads CASSDDRLSYGYTF. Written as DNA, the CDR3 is TGTGCCAGCAGCGACGACAGACTTAGCTATGGCTACACCTTC.

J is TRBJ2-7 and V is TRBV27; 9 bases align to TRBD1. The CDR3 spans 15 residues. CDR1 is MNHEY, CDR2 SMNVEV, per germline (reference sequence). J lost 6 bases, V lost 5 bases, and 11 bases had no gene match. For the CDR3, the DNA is TGTGCCAGCAGTAGACAGGGGGGAGTACTACCCGAGCAGTACTTC. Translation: CASSRQGGVLPEQYF.

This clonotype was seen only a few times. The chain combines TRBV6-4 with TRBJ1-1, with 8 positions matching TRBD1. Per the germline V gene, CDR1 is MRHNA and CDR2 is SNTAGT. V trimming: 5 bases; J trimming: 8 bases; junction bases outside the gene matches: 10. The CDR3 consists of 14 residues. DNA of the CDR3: TGTGCCAGCAGTCGACACCCTGACAGGGGCGAAGCTTTCTTT. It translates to CASSRHPDRGEAFF.

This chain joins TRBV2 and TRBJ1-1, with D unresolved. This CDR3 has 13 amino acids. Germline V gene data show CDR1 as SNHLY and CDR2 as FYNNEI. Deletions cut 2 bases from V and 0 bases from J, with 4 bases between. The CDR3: CASSEQLNTEAFF. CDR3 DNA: TGTGCCAGCAGTGAACAGCTGAACACTGAAGCTTTCTTT.